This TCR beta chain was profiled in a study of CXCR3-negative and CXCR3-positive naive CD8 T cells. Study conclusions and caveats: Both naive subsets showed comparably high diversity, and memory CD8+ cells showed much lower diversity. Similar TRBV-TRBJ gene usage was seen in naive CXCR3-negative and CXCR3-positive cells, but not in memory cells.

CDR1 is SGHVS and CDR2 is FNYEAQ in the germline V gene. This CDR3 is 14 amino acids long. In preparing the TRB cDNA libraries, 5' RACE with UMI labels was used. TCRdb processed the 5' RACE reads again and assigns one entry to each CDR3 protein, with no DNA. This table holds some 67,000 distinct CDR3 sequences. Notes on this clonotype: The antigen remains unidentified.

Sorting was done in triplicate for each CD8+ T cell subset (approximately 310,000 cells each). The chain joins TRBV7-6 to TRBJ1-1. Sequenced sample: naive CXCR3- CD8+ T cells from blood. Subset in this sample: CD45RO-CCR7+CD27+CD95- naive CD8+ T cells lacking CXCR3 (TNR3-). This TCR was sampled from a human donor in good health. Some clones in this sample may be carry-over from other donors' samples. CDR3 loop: CASSLGSSYTEAFF.